The clone carrying this T cell receptor beta chain came up a few times. What it binds is unknown. The record originates from a study of identical twins. Study results and caveats: Rather than following the same donors, the conclusions depended on cross-sectional statistical analysis. Out-of-frame beta chain sequences displayed weaker excess sharing between twins.

With V trimmed by 1 base and J by 3 bases, 7 bases remained unmatched. CDR1 and CDR2 (germline): SGHNT, YYREEE (reference sequence). The CDR3 is 19 amino acids. TCRdb analysed the 5' RACE reads with MiXCR anew, one entry per CDR3 protein. This sample has fewer than 650,000 distinct CDR3 sequences, with around a tenth found just once. The same data also went into a second study, on yellow fever vaccine responses in identical twins.

Material for sequencing was PBMCs. The TCR comes from a young woman in good health. V usage is TRBV5-4 and J usage is TRBJ2-4, with 16 bases identical to TRBD2. CDR3 bases: TGTGCCAGCAGCTTGCAGGGACTAGCGGGAGGGATAGGCAAAAACATTCAGTACTTC. The encoded protein is CASSLQGLAGGIGKNIQYF.